This T cell receptor (beta chain) is from a study of graft-versus-host responses after intestinal transplantation (dated by TCRdb to about 2021). Some background on the complete study: The transplants that recipients got were multivisceral, liver-intestinal, or isolated intestinal. After intestinal transplantation, graft-versus-host and host-versus-graft alloreactive T cell clones in the graft, circulation and bone marrow were tracked using bulk TCR-beta CDR3 sequencing. Every recipient was given anti-thymocyte globulin induction, then maintenance tacrolimus and steroids for around three years. The cohort enrolled about two dozen intestinal transplant recipients, one of whom was a retransplant, and 3 patients without pretransplant specimens were excluded. Alloreactive clones were identified by sequencing pre-transplant mixed lymphocyte reaction products and comparing them with unstimulated pre-transplant donor and recipient T cells. Samples from a few later patients were sequenced in-house on an Illumina MiSeq with MiXCR processing rather than by the commercial service. Donor T cell macrochimerism was defined as a peak of at least 4% donor T cells among recipient peripheral blood mononuclear cells.

For this clone: What this receptor recognizes is not known. Base qualities are missing; no much larger clone stands one base away.

Results and caveats for the whole study, not just this receptor: GvH clones were detected in recipient bone marrow, and some appeared earlier in ileal mucosa or blood, consistent with an intestinal mucosal origin. Peak levels of circulating GvH clones were associated with declines in HvG clones early after transplant. In the allografts of patients with donor T cell macrochimerism, GvH to HvG T cell clonal ratios were high. The conclusions were limited by the relatively low number and heterogeneity of the intestinal transplant patients.

Library preparation was by the immunoSEQ multiplex PCR assay. For most patients, genomic DNA was isolated with the Qiagen DNeasy Blood and Tissue Kit and sent frozen to Adaptive Biotechnologies for TCR sequencing. For most patients, high-throughput TCR-beta CDR3 sequencing of genomic DNA was performed by Adaptive Biotechnologies. Under the source paper's analysis protocol: Adaptive's ImmunoSEQ software supplied the TCR sequencing data for more than 15 patients, while MiXCR and VDJtools were used to process a few other patients. To correct CD4 versus CD8 sorting errors, sequences present in both subsets at a frequency ratio below 5:1 were removed. CDR3 nucleotide sequences shared by donor and recipient were removed because the origin of these sequences could not be assigned. Alloreactive clones required at least 2-fold expansion over unstimulated cells and minimum CFSE-low frequency of 0.002% (template counts) or 0.001% (read counts). Clones detected in sequenced pre-transplant spleen, lymph node, or MLR CFSE-low populations of the donor or recipient were defined as mappable. Cumulative frequency of alloreactive clones was calculated as a percentage of all sequences weighted by copy number. Held by TCRdb, this immuneACCESS table contains in-frame sequences only and omits some clones. Under half of the omission traces to an unresolved V gene where checked; the cause of the rest is unknown. V, J and clone size were drawn from that table, and D and trimming were deduced from the DNA. In this sample the table shows about 78,000 clones, more than 75% of which occur a single time. Around 8% of the sample comes from the top ten.

In light of the paper, this sample's time point label describes: cells obtained before transplantation from donor or recipient. CD3+CD4+ and CD3+CD8+ populations were FACS-sorted from unstimulated pre-transplant donor and recipient cells taken from spleen or lymph nodes. The TCR was taken from a human donor who was the organ donor for an intestinal transplant. The material was unstimulated CD8+ T cells sorted from spleen or lymph node cells, obtained before transplant.

The CDR3 protein: CASSEWTRDTEAFF. In nucleotides, the sequence is TGCGCCAGCAGTGAGTGGACACGGGACACTGAAGCTTTCTTT. Here the chain combines TRBV10-1 and TRBJ1-1; the D gene is perhaps TRBD1, from 5 matching bases. The germline ends are 9 bases apart after V is trimmed by 1 base and J by 3 bases. As encoded in the germline V gene (reference sequence), CDR1 is WNHNN while CDR2 is SYGVQD. Its CDR3 holds 14 amino acids, cysteine through phenylalanine. Only the CDR3 part of the read is kept: 42 bases, read in frame from the first base.